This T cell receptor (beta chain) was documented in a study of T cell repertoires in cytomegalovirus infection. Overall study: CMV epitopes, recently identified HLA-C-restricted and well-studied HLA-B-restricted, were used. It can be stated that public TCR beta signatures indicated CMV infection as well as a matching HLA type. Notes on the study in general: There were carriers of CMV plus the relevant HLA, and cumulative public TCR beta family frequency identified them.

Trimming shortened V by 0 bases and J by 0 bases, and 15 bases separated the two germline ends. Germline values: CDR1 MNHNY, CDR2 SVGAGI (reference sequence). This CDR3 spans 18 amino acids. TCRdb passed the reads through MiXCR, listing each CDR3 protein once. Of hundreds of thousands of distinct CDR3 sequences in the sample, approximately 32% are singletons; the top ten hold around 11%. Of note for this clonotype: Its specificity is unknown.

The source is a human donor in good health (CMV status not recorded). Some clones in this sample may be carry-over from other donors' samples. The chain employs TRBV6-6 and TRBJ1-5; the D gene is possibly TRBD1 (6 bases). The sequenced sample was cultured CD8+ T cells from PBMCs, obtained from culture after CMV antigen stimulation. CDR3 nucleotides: TGTGCCAGCAGTTACTCTCCGGGGACACGTTATAGCAATCAGCCCCAGCATTTT. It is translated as CASSYSPGTRYSNQPQHF.